The rows below give T cell receptor beta chains drawn from one sample of a study of T cell responses to AZD1222 COVID-19 vaccine. TCRdb keeps only in-frame clones here, not all; method: immunoSEQ multiplex PCR. The sample yields under 150,000 clones, 80% to 90% seen once. The material sequenced was peripheral blood, taken on day 0 of AZD1222 vaccination. The receptor source for this set is an adult in good health. The CDR3 runs from the conserved cysteine through the conserved F or W. D genes are given only for firm matches. Size is stated for part of the rows, as once, few or many counts, or as a class when the clone is expanded.

j_call,clone_size,v_call,d_call,cdr3_nt,cdr3_aa
TRBJ2-1,NA,TRBV5-4,TRBD2,TGTGCCAGCAGCTTGCGGGGGGGGACCTACAATGAGCAGTTCTTC,CASSLRGGTYNEQFF
TRBJ2-1,NA,TRBV28,TRBD2,TGTGCCAGCAGACCAATACTCGGGACTAGTTTGGGTGAGCAGTTCTTC,CASRPILGTSLGEQFF
TRBJ2-1,NA,TRBV7-3,NA,TGTGCCAGCAGCTTATATGAGGGATCAAACAATGAGCAGTTCTTC,CASSLYEGSNNEQFF
TRBJ1-5,NA,TRBV2,TRBD1,TGTGCCAGCAATGAACAGGGGGCTAGCAATCAGCCCCAGCATTTT,CASNEQGASNQPQHF
TRBJ1-2,NA,TRBV4-1,NA,TGCGCCAGCAGCCAAGATTGGTATGGCTACACCTTC,CASSQDWYGYTF
TRBJ1-3,NA,TRBV13,NA,TGTGCCAGCAGTCCTCTCTCTGGAAACACCATATATTTT,CASSPLSGNTIYF
TRBJ2-7,NA,TRBV5-1,TRBD1,TGCGCCAGCAGCCAAAACAGGGGGTTTACCTACGAGCAGTACTTC,CASSQNRGFTYEQYF
TRBJ1-2,NA,TRBV5-4,NA,TGTGCCAGCAGCCTCGCCGGGGCAGGGGAAACCTATGGCTACACCTTC,CASSLAGAGETYGYTF
TRBJ1-5,NA,TRBV5-6,NA,TGTGCCAGCAGCCAATGGACAGCTGAAATAGATCAGCCCCAGCATTTT,CASSQWTAEIDQPQHF
TRBJ1-4,NA,TRBV7-6,NA,TGTGCCAGCAGCTTACTGCCAGACTTTACTAATGAAAAACTGTTTTTT,CASSLLPDFTNEKLFF
TRBJ2-3,medium-sized,TRBV6-5,NA,TGTGCCAGCAGCCTTCGGCGAAGCACAGATACGCAGTATTTT,CASSLRRSTDTQYF
TRBJ1-2,once,TRBV5-1,NA,TGCGCCAGCAGCCAGACGAACTATGGCTACACCTTC,CASSQTNYGYTF
TRBJ1-1,NA,TRBV18,NA,TGTGCCAGCTCACCACAGTTGGCAGAGAACACTGAAGCTTTCTTT,CASSPQLAENTEAFF
TRBJ1-6,NA,TRBV3-1/TRBV3-2,NA,TGTGCCAGCAGCCAACCAGGGTGGAATTCACCCCTCCACTTT,CASSQPGWNSPLHF
TRBJ2-3,NA,TRBV9,TRBD2,TGTGCCAGCAGCGCAGTCGGGGGGGCCACAGATACGCAGTATTTT,CASSAVGGATDTQYF
TRBJ1-4,once,TRBV28,TRBD1,TGTGCCAGCAGGATGACAGGGCGGGGTGAAAAACTGTTTTTT,CASRMTGRGEKLFF
TRBJ2-3,once,TRBV19,NA,TGTGCCAGTAGTATAGAGGCAGGCACAGATACGCAGTATTTT,CASSIEAGTDTQYF
TRBJ1-2,once,TRBV7-3,NA,TGTGCCAGCAGCTTCGGACCGGGGGAAGGCTACACCTTC,CASSFGPGEGYTF
TRBJ2-1,NA,TRBV3-1/TRBV3-2,TRBD1,TGTGCCAGCAGCCAAGGTACAGGGGGCTTTGAGCAGTTCTTC,CASSQGTGGFEQFF
TRBJ2-1,NA,TRBV6-6,NA,TGTGCCAGCAGCCACCCACATTGGGGAGTCTACAATGAGCAGTTCTTC,CASSHPHWGVYNEQFF
TRBJ2-2,NA,TRBV12-3/TRBV12-4,NA,TGTGCCAGCGCAAAATGGGGGACCGGGGAGCTGTTTTTT,CASAKWGTGELFF
TRBJ1-5,NA,TRBV6-2/TRBV6-3,NA,TGTGCCAGCAGTTACCGAACAGGTCTCAATCAGCCCCAGCATTTT,CASSYRTGLNQPQHF
TRBJ1-5,NA,TRBV5-8,TRBD1,TGTGCCAGCAGCTTGCGAGGGGGCAGTGACAATCAGCCCCAGCATTTT,CASSLRGGSDNQPQHF
TRBJ1-1,NA,TRBV18,NA,TGTGCCAGCTCACCAAATGGGTTAGGGAGGGAAGCTTTCTTT,CASSPNGLGREAFF
TRBJ1-5,NA,TRBV19,NA,TGTGCCAGTAGCTCCTATACAGGGAATCAGCCCCAGCATTTT,CASSSYTGNQPQHF
TRBJ2-3,NA,TRBV11-2,TRBD1,TGTGCCAGCAGCAGGGACAGGGGTGGCACGCAGTATTTT,CASSRDRGGTQYF
TRBJ2-2,NA,TRBV28,TRBD2,TGTGCCAGCAGTTTTCGAATAGCGGGGAACACCGGGGAGCTGTTTTTT,CASSFRIAGNTGELFF
TRBJ1-5,NA,TRBV19,TRBD1,TGTGCCAGTAGTATAGAGGGGGGACAGGGCGTCGGTCAGCCCCAGCATTTT,CASSIEGGQGVGQPQHF
TRBJ2-1,NA,TRBV14,TRBD2,TGTGCCAGCAGCCGAAGGGCGGGAGGGTTCTACAATGAGCAGTTCTTC,CASSRRAGGFYNEQFF
TRBJ1-5,NA,TRBV27,NA,TGTGCCAATGGCACAGACAATCAGCCCCAGCATTTT,CANGTDNQPQHF
TRBJ1-2,once,TRBV5-1,NA,TGCGCCAGCAGCCTTACGGGCAGGGGAAACTATGGCTACACCTTC,CASSLTGRGNYGYTF
TRBJ1-2,NA,TRBV4-1,TRBD1,TGCGCCAGCAGCCGCACCGACAGGGTGCGGGGCTACACCTTC,CASSRTDRVRGYTF
TRBJ2-3,NA,TRBV6-1,NA,TGTGCCAGCAGTGAAGCGGGGACGGCGAACACAGATACGCAGTATTTT,CASSEAGTANTDTQYF
TRBJ2-1,NA,TRBV9,NA,TGTGCCAGCAGCGTAGGTCCCACTAGTTCGGATGAGCAGTTCTTC,CASSVGPTSSDEQFF
TRBJ2-7,NA,TRBV19,TRBD1,TGTGCCAGTAGTATTCGACGACAGGGGAACTACGAGCAGTACTTC,CASSIRRQGNYEQYF
TRBJ2-7,NA,TRBV2,NA,TGTGCCAGCAGTTTCCGGGAAGGGGCAAGGTCCTACGAGCAGTACTTC,CASSFREGARSYEQYF
TRBJ1-6,NA,TRBV28,TRBD1,TGTGCCAGCAGTTCCCATGGGACAGGGGGAAAGACTTCACCCCTCCACTTT,CASSSHGTGGKTSPLHF
TRBJ2-5,NA,TRBV4-1,TRBD1,TGCGCCAGCAGCCACTCAGGGACAGGGAGGTTGGAGACCCAGTACTTC,CASSHSGTGRLETQYF
TRBJ1-3,once,TRBV18,NA,TGTGCCAGCTCACCAGGGCAGGGTGGCGGAAACACCATATATTTT,CASSPGQGGGNTIYF
TRBJ2-1,NA,TRBV19,TRBD2,TGTGCCAGTAGACCGGGACTAGCGGGAGCGAGCTCCTACAATGAGCAGTTCTTC,CASRPGLAGASSYNEQFF
TRBJ1-4,NA,TRBV7-9,TRBD1,TGTGCCAGCAGCTATGGGGACAGGGGATATGAAAAACTGTTTTTT,CASSYGDRGYEKLFF
TRBJ1-1,NA,TRBV5-1,TRBD1,TGCGCCAGCGGAAAGGGACAGGGAAGGACTGAAGCTTTCTTT,CASGKGQGRTEAFF
TRBJ2-5,NA,TRBV28,NA,TGTGCCAGCAGTTTCGAGGGTACAGAAGAGACCCAGTACTTC,CASSFEGTEETQYF
TRBJ2-1,NA,TRBV29-1,NA,TGCAGCGTTGATAGGGGCCAGAGTACAGACAATGAGCAGTTCTTC,CSVDRGQSTDNEQFF
TRBJ2-7,NA,TRBV28,TRBD1,TGTGCCAGTAGTCTTCGACAGGGGTACGAGCAGTACTTC,CASSLRQGYEQYF
TRBJ1-2,NA,TRBV19,NA,TGTGCCAGTAGTACCCACAGGGTCAAAGGCTACACCTTC,CASSTHRVKGYTF
TRBJ2-2,NA,TRBV5-1,TRBD1,TGCGCCAGCAGCCGGACAGGGGATGACGGGGAGCTGTTTTTT,CASSRTGDDGELFF
TRBJ1-4,NA,TRBV18,NA,TGTGCCAGCTCACCATCAATTCTCCTTGGACAGAGTAATGAAAAACTGTTTTTT,CASSPSILLGQSNEKLFF
TRBJ2-5,NA,TRBV9,NA,TGTGCCAGCAGCGTTAATAGGGGCACCCAAGAGACCCAGTACTTC,CASSVNRGTQETQYF
TRBJ1-1,once,TRBV5-1,NA,TGCGCCAGCAGCTTGGTACAGATCGGCGAAGCTGAAGCTTTCTTT,CASSLVQIGEAEAFF
TRBJ2-1,NA,TRBV7-9,NA,TGTGCCAGCAGCCTATCCAATGAGCAGTTCTTC,CASSLSNEQFF
TRBJ1-2,once,TRBV14,TRBD1,TGTGCCAGCAGCCCTTTGGACAGGGGGCATCTTGGCTACACCTTC,CASSPLDRGHLGYTF
TRBJ2-7,NA,TRBV5-6,NA,TGTGCCAGCAGCACAACTAAAGCCTCCTACGAGCAGTACTTC,CASSTTKASYEQYF
TRBJ2-3,NA,TRBV29-1,TRBD1,TGCAGCACCGGACAGGGGCCATCGATAGATACGCAGTATTTT,CSTGQGPSIDTQYF
TRBJ2-5,NA,TRBV10-3,NA,TGTGCCATCAGTGAGTCAGGGTACCAAGAGACCCAGTACTTC,CAISESGYQETQYF
TRBJ2-7,NA,TRBV4-2,NA,TGTGCCAGCAGCCAAGAAGGGGGAAACCGGATCTACGAGCAGTACTTC,CASSQEGGNRIYEQYF
TRBJ2-3,NA,TRBV7-9,TRBD1,TGTGCCAGCAGCCCCCGGGACAGGGTGGGAGATACGCAGTATTTT,CASSPRDRVGDTQYF